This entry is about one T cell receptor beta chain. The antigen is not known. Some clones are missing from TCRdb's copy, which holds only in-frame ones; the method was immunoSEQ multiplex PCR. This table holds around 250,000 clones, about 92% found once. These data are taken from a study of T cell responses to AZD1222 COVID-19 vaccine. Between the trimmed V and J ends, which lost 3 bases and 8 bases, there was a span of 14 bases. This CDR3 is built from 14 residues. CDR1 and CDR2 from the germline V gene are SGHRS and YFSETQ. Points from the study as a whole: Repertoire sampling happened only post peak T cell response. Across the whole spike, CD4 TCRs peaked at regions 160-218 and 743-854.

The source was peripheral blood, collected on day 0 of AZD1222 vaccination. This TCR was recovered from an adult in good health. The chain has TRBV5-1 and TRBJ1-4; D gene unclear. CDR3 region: CASSSPATGEKLFF. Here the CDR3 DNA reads TGCGCCAGCAGCTCCCCGGCTACGGGGGAAAAACTGTTTTTT.